Below, 10 T cell receptor beta chains from the same sample are listed, as sequenced in a study of cytomegalovirus exposure and HLA in healthy donors. Repertoires were generated with immunoSEQ multiplex PCR, while TCRdb's copy carries only in-frame clones and drops some. The repertoire holds about 140,000 clones, with about 91% as singletons. Source material: PBMCs. These receptors were taken from a woman between 18 and 29 years old in good health and CMV-seropositive.

CDR3 in amino acids: CASSMGGGHSYEQYF. CDR3 sequence (DNA): TGTGCCAGCAGTATGGGCGGGGGCCACTCCTACGAGCAGTACTTC. The rearrangement joins TRBV6-6 to TRBJ2-7, with TRBD2 as a possible D gene (7 bases). CDR3 length: 15 residues. Trimming removed 5 bases from V and 0 bases from J, with 14 bases in between. From germline, CDR1 is MNHNY and CDR2 SVGAGI (reference sequence).

The table lists this clone with a count of one. The genes are TRBV2 and TRBJ2-7; 14 bases are shared with TRBD2. V gave up 7 bases and J gave up 3 bases; unmatched junction bases: 5. The germline gives CDR1 SNHLY, CDR2 FYNNEI. This CDR3 has 15 amino acids. The CDR3 loop is CASTRLAGGFYEQYF. As DNA, the CDR3 is TGTGCCAGCACCCGACTAGCGGGAGGGTTCTACGAGCAGTACTTC.

The chain employs TRBV4-3 and TRBJ1-6; 9 bases line up with TRBD1. The CDR3 spans 15 residues. V was pared by 4 bases and J by 12 bases, with 10 bases of the junction left unmatched. Germline assignment: CDR1 LGHNA and CDR2 YSLEER. The CDR3 spells CASSPRDRDKLPLHF. CDR3 sequence (DNA): TGCGCCAGCAGCCCGCGGGACAGGGACAAATTACCCCTCCACTTT.

CDR3: CASSLLQGRLFF. CDR3 bases: TGTGCCAGCAGCTTACTCCAGGGCCGCCTGTTTTTT. The chain joins TRBV7-3 to TRBJ1-4; D possibly corresponds to TRBD1 (5 bases). This CDR3 contains 12 residues. Germline CDR1 and CDR2: SGHTA and FQGTGA. V was cut by 2 bases and J by 14 bases, with 12 bases left in between. Full variable domain (missing parts from reference TRBV7-3 and TRBJ1-4): GAGVSQTPSNKVTEKGKYVELRCDPISGHTALYWYRQSLGQGPEFLIYFQGTGAADDSGLPNDRFFAVRPEGSVSTLKIQRTERGDSAVYLCASSLLQGRLFFGSGTQLSVL.

CDR3 sequence reads: CASSLSPDTLYEQYF. For the CDR3, the DNA is TGTGCCAGCAGCTTAAGCCCGGACACCCTATACGAGCAGTACTTC. The chain uses TRBV13 and TRBJ2-7; perhaps TRBD1 as D (5 bases). Between the trimmed V and J ends, which lost 2 bases and 4 bases, there was a span of 15 bases. Germline-derived CDR1 and CDR2 are PRHDT and FYEKMQ (reference sequence). The CDR3 sequence is 15 residues long.

The chain is built from TRBV7-3 and TRBJ2-5; 8 nucleotides match TRBD2. After removal of 5 bases from V and 1 base from J, the junction contained 6 bases not matched to a gene. The CDR3 runs 15 residues. The germline V gene has CDR1 SGHTA and CDR2 FQGTGA. The CDR3 reads CASSPSGTSQETQYF. CDR3 DNA sequence: TGTGCCAGCAGCCCCTCCGGGACTAGCCAAGAGACCCAGTACTTC.

The CDR3 sequence is CASSPPVCDTQYF. The CDR3 coding sequence is TGTGCCAGCAGCCCCCCTGTTTGTGATACGCAGTATTTT. The chain combines TRBV9 with TRBJ2-3; D is ambiguous. Trimming removed 4 bases from V and 6 bases from J, with 12 bases in between. The CDR3 consists of 13 residues. Germline V gene data show CDR1 as SGDLS and CDR2 as YYNGEE.

This rearrangement joins TRBV4-1 to TRBJ1-1, with a weak D call TRBD1 (5 bases). V was clipped by 0 bases and J by 2 bases, with 10 bases between them. Germline values: CDR1 MGHRA, CDR2 YSYEKL. This CDR3 is built from 15 residues. The CDR3 reads CASSQDPQGNTEAFF. Here the CDR3 DNA reads TGCGCCAGCAGCCAAGATCCGCAGGGTAACACTGAAGCTTTCTTT.

The genes are TRBV18 and TRBJ2-7; the D is unclear. V lost 1 base and J 0 bases, leaving 7 bases between the germline ends. Germline V lookup: CDR1 KGHSH, CDR2 LQKENI. This CDR3 contains 14 residues. In nucleotides, the CDR3 is TGTGCCAGCTCACCACTGGGCACCTCCTACGAGCAGTACTTC. Translation gives CASSPLGTSYEQYF.

The chain links TRBV6-5 to TRBJ1-1; D unresolved. This CDR3 is 12 amino acids long. V was trimmed by 9 bases and J by 1 base, leaving 9 bases between them. Germline V CDR1 and CDR2: MNHEY, SVGAGI. The DNA of the CDR3 is TGTGCCAGAGCGCCTACGAACACTGAAGCTTTCTTT. The encoded protein is CARAPTNTEAFF.